The 30 T cell receptor beta chains below were found in one sample sequenced in a study of Graves' ophthalmopathy and Graves' hyperthyroidism. From RNA, the CDR3 regions of TCR beta chains were amplified and sequenced. An opening RT-PCR round employed HTBI primers and preceded a second-round multiplex PCR. One entry per CDR3 protein, called by TCRdb with MiXCR from the multiplex PCR reads. The sample holds 300,000 or so distinct CDR3 sequences, about a sixth seen once. Sequenced sample: peripheral blood. All receptors come from an adult man with Graves' ophthalmopathy.

Ten or more counts support this clonotype. This chain links TRBV6-5 with TRBJ1-5; TRBD1 aligns across 8 bases. This CDR3 is 15 amino acids long. Germline lookup yields CDR1 MNHEY and CDR2 SVGAGI. V shed 4 bases, J shed 6 bases, and the junction held 8 bases outside the gene matches. CDR3 nucleotides: TGTGCCAGCAGTTCTGGGACAGGTCTTGGTCAGCCCCAGCATTTT. Protein sequence: CASSSGTGLGQPQHF.

Many counts were recorded for this clonotype. The rearrangement uses TRBV4-2 and TRBJ2-5; TRBD1 matches 9 bases. CDR3 length: 18 amino acids. Germline CDR1 and CDR2: LGHNA and YNFKEQ. The ends lost 1 base at V and 4 bases at J; junction bases unmatched: 13. CDR3 sequence (DNA): TGTGCCAGCAGCCAAGTCACCCCGGGACAGGGTCGTTCAGAGACCCAGTACTTC. This encodes CASSQVTPGQGRSETQYF.

This clonotype has a handful of counts. The chain is built from TRBV28 and TRBJ2-7; the match to TRBD1 covers 8 bases. Per germline, CDR1 MDHEN and CDR2 SYDVKM. This CDR3 region has 14 residues. Losses at the gene ends were 3 bases for V and 5 bases for J; bases not matched to a gene: 6. CDR3 in amino acids: CASSFTQGAHEQYF. For the CDR3, the DNA is TGTGCCAGCAGTTTCACCCAGGGGGCCCACGAGCAGTACTTC.

This clonotype has a count of ten or more. CDR3 nucleotide sequence: TGTGCCAGCAGCTGGACAGGGTCCTACGAGCAGTACTTC. It is translated as CASSWTGSYEQYF. V and J are TRBV7-2 and TRBJ2-7; 8 bases are shared with TRBD1. Trimming took 4 bases from V and 1 from J; bases not matched to a gene: 0. The CDR3 covers 13 residues. The germline V gene has CDR1 SGHTA and CDR2 FQGNSA.

The chain carries TRBV6-1 and TRBJ2-7; D remains unclear. Looked up from germline, CDR1 is MNHNS and CDR2 is SASEGT. The CDR3 is made up of 15 amino acids. Trimming took 6 bases from V and 0 from J, leaving 15 bases between them. The CDR3 nucleotides read TGTGCCAGCAGCGATCTGGCGGTCGACTCCTACGAGCAGTACTTC. Encoded protein: CASSDLAVDSYEQYF.

This clonotype came up many times. The chain uses TRBV6-2 or TRBV6-3 and TRBJ1-1; no clear D. The germline V gene has CDR1 MNHEY and CDR2 SVGEGT. V was clipped by 4 bases and J by 7 bases, with 7 bases between them. The CDR3 contains 11 residues. The CDR3 loop reads CASSFLSEAFF. DNA of the CDR3: TGTGCCAGCAGTTTCCTGAGTGAAGCTTTCTTT.

This clonotype has ten or more counts. This chain joins TRBV11-2 and TRBJ2-5; D is unresolved. Between the trimmed V and J ends, which lost 5 bases and 4 bases, there was a span of 11 bases. CDR1 and CDR2 (germline): SGHAT, FQNNGV. This CDR3 region has 13 residues. The CDR3 spells CASSSARRETQYF. As DNA, the CDR3 is TGTGCCAGCAGCAGTGCAAGACGAGAGACCCAGTACTTC. Variable domain in full (rest from reference TRBV11-2 and TRBJ2-5): EAGVAQSPRYKIIEKRQSVAFWCNPISGHATLYWYQQILGQGPKLLIQFQNNGVVDDSQLPKDRFSAERLKGVDSTLKIQPAKLEDSAVYLCASSSARRETQYFGPGTRLLVL.

This clonotype was recorded at least ten times. The chain joins TRBV10-3 to TRBJ2-5, with D maybe TRBD1 (5 bases). V lost 7 bases and J 2 bases, leaving 11 bases between the germline ends. In germline, CDR1 is ENHRY, CDR2 SYGVKD. The CDR3 runs to 13 residues. As DNA, the CDR3 is TGTGCCATCAACCCAGGGCCACAAGAGACCCAGTACTTC. This encodes CAINPGPQETQYF.

This clonotype was detected only once. V is TRBV30 and J is TRBJ1-1, with D unresolved. The CDR3 loop spans 13 amino acids. V was shortened by 3 bases and J by 4 bases, with 12 bases between the two germline ends. Germline V gene sequence: CDR1 GTSNPN, CDR2 SVGIG (reference sequence). This CDR3 reads CAWSPSGVTEAFF. DNA for the CDR3: TGTGCCTGGAGCCCCTCCGGGGTCACTGAAGCTTTCTTT.

Many counts were recorded for this clonotype. The chain has TRBV20-1 and TRBJ2-7; D perhaps matches TRBD2 (5 bases). The CDR3 length is 13 residues. V lost 3 bases to trimming and J lost 1 base, with 10 bases between them. Looked up from germline, CDR1 is DFQATT and CDR2 is SNEGSKA (reference sequence). This chain's CDR3 is CSASSVSSYEQYF. CDR3 DNA: TGCAGTGCTAGTAGCGTTTCGTCCTACGAGCAGTACTTC.

Ten or more counts support this clonotype. The chain employs TRBV6-2 or TRBV6-3 and TRBJ1-2; the match to TRBD1 covers 7 bases. With V trimmed by 2 bases and J by 3 bases, 15 bases remained unmatched. Germline lookup yields CDR1 MNHEY and CDR2 SVGEGT. The CDR3 contains 18 residues. The CDR3, as DNA: TGTGCCAGCAGTTACCCACCGACAGGGCCGAATAGGGACTATGGCTACACCTTC. The encoded protein is CASSYPPTGPNRDYGYTF.

This clonotype was picked up many times. The rearrangement uses TRBV5-1 and TRBJ1-1; a weak D match, TRBD1 (5 bases). CDR1 SGHRS and CDR2 YFSETQ come from the germline V gene. V was shortened by 2 bases and J by 2 bases, with 13 bases between the two germline ends. This CDR3 spans 15 amino acids. CDR3 loop: CASSFGLTDNTEAFF. In DNA form, the CDR3 reads TGCGCCAGCAGCTTCGGGTTGACAGATAACACTGAAGCTTTCTTT. Variable domain in full (rest from reference TRBV5-1 and TRBJ1-1): KAGVTQTPRYLIKTRGQQVTLSCSPISGHRSVSWYQQTPGQGLQFLFEYFSETQRNKGNFPGRFSGRQFSNSRSEMNVSTLELGDSALYLCASSFGLTDNTEAFFGQGTRLTVV.

This clonotype appeared many times. The chain has TRBV28 and TRBJ2-3; TRBD2 aligns across 8 bases. The CDR3 has 17 residues. Trimming cost V 7 bases and J 0 bases; bases outside gene matches: 12. Germline loops: CDR1 MDHEN, CDR2 SYDVKM. The CDR3 DNA reads as TGTGCCAGCACTACTAGCGGCCTGCTGCCGAGCACAGATACGCAGTATTTT. Amino acids: CASTTSGLLPSTDTQYF.

This clonotype was seen at least ten times. This chain joins TRBV20-1 and TRBJ1-5; possibly TRBD1 for D (6 bases). The V end lost 6 bases, the J end lost 5 bases, and 17 bases lay between the germline ends. CDR3 size: 14 residues. Germline assignment: CDR1 DFQATT and CDR2 SNEGSKA (reference sequence). CDR3 coding DNA: TGCAGTGCCACTCATTGGGCAGGGGATCAGCCCCAGCATTTT. Translated: CSATHWAGDQPQHF.

This clonotype was counted at least ten times. This rearrangement joins TRBV6-2 or TRBV6-3 to TRBJ1-1; D possibly corresponds to TRBD1 (6 bases). The CDR3 spans 19 residues. Germline V CDR1 and CDR2: MNHEY, SVGEGT. The V end lost 7 bases, the J end lost 3 bases, and 30 bases lay between the germline ends. The CDR3 DNA reads as TGTGCCAGCAATATTCCTCTGGGTCAGGGGATAATAGCCGACACTGAAGCTTTCTTT. Translation gives CASNIPLGQGIIADTEAFF.

This clonotype was detected ten times or more. The chain uses TRBV29-1 and TRBJ2-2; no definite D call. This CDR3 has 11 residues. Per the germline V gene, CDR1 is SQVTM and CDR2 is ANQGSEA. V lost 8 bases, J lost 3 bases, and 7 bases lay in between. In DNA form, the CDR3 reads TGCAGCATGAAGGACACCGGGGAGCTGTTTTTT. It yields the protein CSMKDTGELFF.

This clonotype was counted many times. The chain joins TRBV6-1 to TRBJ2-2, with TRBD1 matching 7 bases. In germline, CDR1 is MNHNS, CDR2 SASEGT. This CDR3 is 15 amino acids long. The junction had 11 bases not matched to a gene; V was cut back by 10 bases and J by 3 bases. The CDR3: CATAIGGYHTGELFF. In nucleotides, the CDR3 is TGTGCCACCGCAATAGGGGGCTATCACACCGGGGAGCTGTTTTTT.

This chain links TRBV4-3 with TRBJ2-2; TRBD2 matches 8 bases. V shed 3 bases and J 1 base; nucleotides not matched to a gene: 4. The CDR3 sequence is 16 residues long. Germline V gene data show CDR1 as LGHNA and CDR2 as YSLEER. The chain's CDR3 is CASSQKRGGNTGELFF. CDR3 coding DNA: TGCGCCAGCAGCCAGAAACGGGGGGGGAACACCGGGGAGCTGTTTTTT.

V usage is TRBV7-2 and J usage is TRBJ1-1, with D uncertain. Trimming took off 2 bases at V and 4 bases at J, with 11 bases between the two ends. The CDR3 runs to 14 residues. The V gene's germline CDR1 is SGHTA and CDR2 FQGNSA. CDR3 in DNA: TGTGCCAGCAGCTTAAAGATCGGAAGCACTGAAGCTTTCTTT. Protein sequence: CASSLKIGSTEAFF.

In its sample, this clonotype was seen many times. This rearrangement joins TRBV14 to TRBJ2-5; TRBD1 agrees at 11 bases. Germline V lookup: CDR1 SGHDN, CDR2 FVKESK. The CDR3 totals 17 residues. V lost 4 bases, J lost 0 bases, and 7 bases stayed unmatched. The CDR3 loop reads CASSPLGQGVYQETQYF. The CDR3, as DNA: TGTGCCAGCAGCCCCCTGGGACAGGGGGTGTACCAAGAGACCCAGTACTTC.

This clonotype has at least ten counts. The chain couples TRBV20-1 to TRBJ2-7, with D perhaps matching TRBD2 (6 bases). There are 13 residues in the CDR3. Trimming pared 3 bases from V and 7 bases from J, leaving 16 bases between. Germline V gene data show CDR1 as DFQATT and CDR2 as SNEGSKA (reference sequence). CDR3 region: CSASRDSHAEQYF. The CDR3 DNA reads TGCAGTGCTAGTCGGGACTCACATGCTGAGCAGTACTTC.

At least ten counts were recorded for this clonotype. The chain joins TRBV6-5 to TRBJ1-1; the D is unclear. The ends were cut back, 2 bases at V and 0 bases at J, with 13 bases in the middle. The CDR3 loop spans 16 amino acids. Germline V CDR1 and CDR2: MNHEY, SVGAGI. This chain's CDR3 is CASSYRVGSMNTEAFF. DNA of the CDR3: TGTGCCAGCAGTTACAGGGTAGGCAGCATGAACACTGAAGCTTTCTTT.

This clonotype showed up many times. This sequence joins TRBV6-1 and TRBJ1-1; possibly TRBD1 for D (6 bases). The germline CDR1 and CDR2 sequences are MNHNS and SASEGT. This CDR3 is 13 amino acids long. The V gene lost 8 bases and the J gene lost 6 bases, with 16 bases spanning the gap. The CDR3 nucleotides are TGTGCCAGCCTGAGCTACAGGGTCCCTGAAGCTTTCTTT. This encodes CASLSYRVPEAFF.

This clonotype was detected many times. The CDR3 spells CSARLAGSYEQYF. The CDR3 DNA follows: TGCAGCGCCCGGTTGGCGGGGAGCTACGAGCAGTACTTC. This chain links TRBV29-1 with TRBJ2-7, with D possibly being TRBD2 (6 bases). V lost 7 bases, J lost 3 bases, and 16 bases lay in between. CDR3 length equals 13 residues. Germline V lookup: CDR1 SQVTM, CDR2 ANQGSEA.

This clonotype showed up many times. The gene calls are TRBV7-9 and TRBJ2-7; D ambiguous. The V end was cut by 1 base, the J end by 7 bases, with 11 bases between. CDR3 length: 13 residues. Germline V gives CDR1 SEHNR, CDR2 FQNEAQ (reference sequence). CDR3 loop: CASSLGVSWEQYF. CDR3 coding DNA: TGTGCCAGCAGCTTAGGTGTCTCGTGGGAGCAGTACTTC.

This clonotype was counted ten times or more. The chain carries TRBV6-5 and TRBJ1-2, with no clear D. CDR3 length equals 15 residues. Deletions cut 0 bases from V and 4 bases from J, with 12 bases between. Germline V CDR1 and CDR2: MNHEY, SVGAGI. This CDR3 reads CASSYSGKGRYGYTF. The DNA for the CDR3 is TGTGCCAGCAGTTACTCAGGGAAGGGTCGCTATGGCTACACCTTC.

This chain links TRBV6-2 or TRBV6-3 with TRBJ1-6; D is possibly TRBD1 (5 bases). The CDR3 has 13 residues. Trimming pared 6 bases from V and 9 bases from J, leaving 12 bases between. Germline CDR1 reads MNHEY; CDR2 reads SVGEGT. CDR3 sequence (DNA): TGTGCCAGCAGGGATGACAGTACTTCACCCCTCCACTTT. This codes for CASRDDSTSPLHF.

This clonotype has only a few counts. A single base separates this from a much larger clone, so it may be a read error. V and J are TRBV18 and TRBJ2-7, with 7 bases aligning to TRBD1. V was pared by 3 bases and J by 6 bases, with 11 bases of the junction left unmatched. CDR3 length equals 15 residues. Germline V gene data show CDR1 as KGHSH and CDR2 as LQKENI. Here the CDR3 reads CASSPGQPLRGEQYF. CDR3 nucleotide sequence: TGTGCCAGCTCACCGGGACAGCCGCTACGTGGCGAGCAGTACTTC.

To note about this clonotype: A much larger clone lies a single base off, so this may be a read error. The conserved closing phenylalanine or tryptophan is absent in this CDR3, likely reflecting a read error. The genes are TRBV2 and TRBJ1-5; D may be TRBD1 (5 bases). V lost 6 bases and J lost 2, with 14 bases in between. The CDR3 is 15 residues long. In germline, CDR1 is SNHLY, CDR2 FYNNEI. CDR3 bases: TGTGCCAGCAGGGCCCAGGGATCCCGCAATCAGCCCCAGCATGTT. Encoded protein: CASRAQGSRNQPQHV.

This clonotype showed up many times. V is TRBV12-3 or TRBV12-4 and J is TRBJ2-7, with D perhaps TRBD1 (6 bases). V lost 4 bases to trimming and J lost 3 bases, with 7 bases between them. This CDR3 contains 12 residues. The DNA of the CDR3 is TGTGCCAGCAGTTCAGGGGTCTACGAGCAGTACTTC. Translated: CASSSGVYEQYF.